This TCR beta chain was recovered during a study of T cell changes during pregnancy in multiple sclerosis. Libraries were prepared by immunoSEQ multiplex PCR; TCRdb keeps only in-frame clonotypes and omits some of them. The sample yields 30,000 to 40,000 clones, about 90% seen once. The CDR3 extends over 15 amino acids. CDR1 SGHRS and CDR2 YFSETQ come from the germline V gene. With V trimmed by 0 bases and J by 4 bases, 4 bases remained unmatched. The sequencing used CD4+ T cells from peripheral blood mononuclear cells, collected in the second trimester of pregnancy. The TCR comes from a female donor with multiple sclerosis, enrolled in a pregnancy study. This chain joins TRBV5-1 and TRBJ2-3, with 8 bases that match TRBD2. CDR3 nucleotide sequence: TGCGCCAGCAGCTTGGACGGGAGGGCCGCAGATACGCAGTATTTT. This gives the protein CASSLDGRAADTQYF.